This is a list of T cell receptor beta chains from one sample in a study of T cells after yellow fever vaccination. One entry per CDR3 protein results from TCRdb running MiXCR on the 5' RACE reads. In the table there are 450,000 to 600,000 distinct CDR3 sequences, about 13% of which are singletons. The material was PBMCs, obtained on the day of the yellow fever booster vaccination. The receptors shown here come from a man aged 25-40 years who received the YFV17D yellow fever vaccine. The CDR3 runs from the conserved cysteine through the conserved F or W. D genes are given only for firm matches. Size is omitted from some rows. Given values are once, few, many or a class for expanded clones.

TRBV29-1	.	.	TRBJ1-1	TGCAGCGTTGAAGAGGTTTTGAACACTGAAGCTTTCTTT	CSVEEVLNTEAFF
TRBV11-3	few	TRBD2	TRBJ2-1	TGTGCCAGCAGCTTAGGGACTAGCGGGGGAGGGCAGTTCTTC	CASSLGTSGGGQFF
TRBV5-1	few	TRBD2	TRBJ2-7	TGCGCCAGCAGCTTGTCAAAATTCCGGGAGGGCCACGAGCAGTACTTC	CASSLSKFREGHEQYF
TRBV28	.	TRBD1	TRBJ1-2	TGTGCCAGCAGTTCCACCGGGACAGGGGACTCTTACACCTTC	CASSSTGTGDSYTF
TRBV6-2/TRBV6-3	.	.	TRBJ2-1	TGTGCCAGCAGCCTAACCCCTCTAGTGAATGAGCAGTTCTTC	CASSLTPLVNEQFF
TRBV7-2	.	.	TRBJ2-1	TGTGCCAGCAGCTCTCATCCCGCGGCAAGCTCCTACAATGAGCAGTTCTTC	CASSSHPAASSYNEQFF
TRBV5-6	few	TRBD1	TRBJ2-5	TGTGCCAGCAGCCGTGACAGGGGGCCCTACTACTTC	CASSRDRGPYYF
TRBV12-3/TRBV12-4	.	TRBD2	TRBJ2-3	TGTGCCAGCACTCTTCGGGGGGGACGGAGCACAGATACGCAGTATTTT	CASTLRGGRSTDTQYF
TRBV6-5	few	.	TRBJ2-7	TGTGCCAGCAGTTATGGGCGAAGTGAGTACTTC	CASSYGRSEYF
TRBV9	few	.	TRBJ1-3	TGTGCCAGCAGCGTAGGATACAGGGACGGAAACACCATATATTTT	CASSVGYRDGNTIYF
TRBV2	.	TRBD2	TRBJ2-1	TGTGGCGGGAGTTCAACGGGCTACAATGAGCAGTTCTTC	CGGSSTGYNEQFF
TRBV7-9	.	.	TRBJ2-7	TGTGCCAGCAGCATCCTAGAGGGGGGAGAGCAGTACTTC	CASSILEGGEQYF
TRBV25-1	few	.	TRBJ2-2	TGTGCCAGCAGTGAAAGGGTCACCGGGGAGCTGTTTTTT	CASSERVTGELFF
TRBV11-2	many	TRBD2	TRBJ2-1	TGTGCCAGCAGCTTACGACTAGCGGTATACAATGAGCAGTTCTTC	CASSLRLAVYNEQFF
TRBV12-3/TRBV12-4	.	TRBD1	TRBJ2-1	TGTGCCAGCAGTTCAGGGACAGTCGGAACACAGCAGTTCTTC	CASSSGTVGTQQFF
TRBV6-5	.	.	TRBJ2-2	TGTGCCAGCAGTTACAGGACAGCCGGGGAGCTGTTTTTT	CASSYRTAGELFF
TRBV15	few	.	TRBJ2-7	TGTGCCACCAGCAGAACCGGAACTCCCTACGAGCAGTACTTC	CATSRTGTPYEQYF
TRBV20-1	.	.	TRBJ2-5	TGCAGTGGAATTAGCTCGGAGACCCAGTACTTC	CSGISSETQYF
TRBV7-8	many	.	TRBJ2-5	TGTGCCAGCAGCTTAGTTGGGGGTGGGGGGGCCACAAGGGAGACCCAGTACTTC	CASSLVGGGGATRETQYF
TRBV7-2	few	.	TRBJ2-3	TGTGCCAGCAGCACCCAGTTCAGCATCACAGATACGCAGTATTTT	CASSTQFSITDTQYF
TRBV20-1	few	.	TRBJ2-5	TGCAGTGCTAGAACTACAAAACAAGAGACCCAGTACTTC	CSARTTKQETQYF
TRBV29-1	.	.	TRBJ2-7	TGCAGCGTTGATGTCCAGGGAGACTACGAGCAGTACTTC	CSVDVQGDYEQYF
TRBV3-1	.	.	TRBJ2-4	TGTGCCAGCAGCCAAGTCCTCAGCAAAAACATTCAGTACTTC	CASSQVLSKNIQYF
TRBV19	few	.	TRBJ1-6	TGTGCCACTTCTTACACCGGGGTGAATTCACCCCTCCACTTT	CATSYTGVNSPLHF
TRBV4-3	many	.	TRBJ1-5	TGCGCCAGCAGCCAAGTTGGGGGGGGGCCCCAGCATTTT	CASSQVGGGPQHF
TRBV6-2/TRBV6-3	few	.	TRBJ2-1	TGTGCCAGCAGAACCCGGCGAGGAGGGAATGAGCAGTTCTTC	CASRTRRGGNEQFF
TRBV7-9	few	TRBD1	TRBJ1-1	TGTGCCAGCAGCTCTAACACCGGGACAGCTGAAGCTTTCTTT	CASSSNTGTAEAFF
TRBV7-7	.	TRBD2	TRBJ2-1	TGTGCCAGCAGTTATACGCGGGAGAGCAATGAGCAGTTCTTC	CASSYTRESNEQFF
TRBV27	.	TRBD1	TRBJ2-7	TGTGCCAGCAGTCAGAGGGACAGGCTGCCCTACGAGCAGTACTTC	CASSQRDRLPYEQYF
TRBV20-1	few	TRBD1	TRBJ2-1	TGCAGTGCTAACAGGGGGCGGTATGGGAATGAGCAGTTCTTC	CSANRGRYGNEQFF
TRBV5-1	few	.	TRBJ2-1	TGCGCCAGCAGCTTAAGGGGACGGCAGTTCTTC	CASSLRGRQFF
TRBV6-5	.	.	TRBJ2-5	TGTGCCAGCAGTTACTCGTATCCCGGGGCGCGGACAGAGACCCAGTACTTC	CASSYSYPGARTETQYF
TRBV5-1	.	TRBD2	TRBJ2-3	TGCGCCAGCAGCTTGGATCTAGCGGGGAGCACAGATACGCAGTATTTT	CASSLDLAGSTDTQYF
TRBV29-1	.	.	TRBJ2-1	TGCAGCGTTGAAAGGGTGGGCCAGCAGTTCTTC	CSVERVGQQFF
TRBV10-2	.	.	TRBJ2-1	TGCGCCAGCAGTGAGTCAGGAGGGGCCTACAATGAGCAGTTCTTC	CASSESGGAYNEQFF
TRBV5-1	many	.	TRBJ2-3	TGCGCCAGCAGGCGGAGCACAGATACGCAGTATTTT	CASRRSTDTQYF
TRBV20-1	.	TRBD2	TRBJ2-3	TGCAGTGCTAGACTCGGTAGCGGGAGGGCGGCAGATACGCAGTATTTT	CSARLGSGRAADTQYF
TRBV5-1	many	.	TRBJ2-1	TGCGCCAGCACTTGGGGCCCCCTCGGTGAGCAGTTCTTC	CASTWGPLGEQFF
TRBV6-4	many	TRBD2	TRBJ2-3	TGTGCCAGCAGTCGACTAGCGGGGCGTTTGGATACGCAGTATTTT	CASSRLAGRLDTQYF
TRBV27	few	TRBD2	TRBJ2-3	TGTGCCAGCAGCCCCTGGGCTAGCGGGAGATCGGGTACGCAGTATTTT	CASSPWASGRSGTQYF
TRBV10-3	many	.	TRBJ2-1	TGTGCCATCAGTGAGACCCGAAATGAGCAGTTCTTC	CAISETRNEQFF
TRBV11-2	few	TRBD2	TRBJ2-3	TGTGCCAGCAGCTCCCCTTCCCGGACTAGCGGGAGGGTTACTAGCACAGATACGCAGTATTTT	CASSSPSRTSGRVTSTDTQYF
TRBV20-1	.	TRBD2	TRBJ2-7	TGCAGTGCTAGGGCCTCGGGAGGGACCTTCTCCTACGAGCAGTACTTC	CSARASGGTFSYEQYF
TRBV2	.	.	TRBJ2-1	TGTGCCAGCTCCTCCCTAGCAGAGCAGTTCTTC	CASSSLAEQFF
TRBV28	.	.	TRBJ2-7	TGTGCCAGCAGTCCGGGCTTCTCGGGAGCTCCCTACGAGCAGTACTTC	CASSPGFSGAPYEQYF
TRBV5-4	.	.	TRBJ1-5	TGTGCCAGCAGCCCAGGGTACAATCAGCCCCAGCATTTT	CASSPGYNQPQHF
TRBV7-2	few	.	TRBJ2-5	TGTGCCAGCAGCTCACGTGTTCGAGCAGGAGAAGAGACCCAGTACTTC	CASSSRVRAGEETQYF
TRBV20-1	.	TRBD2	TRBJ2-3	TGCTGTGCTTCCGGACTAGCGGGAGGGCCCGGGGATACGCAGTATTTT	CCASGLAGGPGDTQYF
TRBV6-5	few	.	TRBJ1-2	TGTGCCAGCAGTTACTCGAGGCAGCTTAACTATGGCTACACCTTC	CASSYSRQLNYGYTF
TRBV6-5	many	.	TRBJ2-7	TGTGCCAGCAGTTACTCGGTTGGCGGAACCTACGAGCAGTACTTC	CASSYSVGGTYEQYF
TRBV5-1	few	TRBD2	TRBJ2-1	TGCGCCAGCAGCGGGGGGGACCAAGTCGTCAATGAGCAGTTCTTC	CASSGGDQVVNEQFF
TRBV6-1	.	TRBD1	TRBJ1-3	TGTGCCAGCAGTGGGACAGGGATTGGAAACACCATATATTTT	CASSGTGIGNTIYF
TRBV7-8	.	TRBD1	TRBJ2-7	TGTGCCAGCAGCTTACTTCCAGGGGGAGACTACGAGCAGTACTTC	CASSLLPGGDYEQYF